The 28 T cell receptor beta chains below come from one sample, sequenced in a study of blood T cell repertoires in COVID-19. Data came from immunoSEQ multiplex PCR; TCRdb stores just in-frame clones and leaves some out. The repertoire holds about 250,000 clones, with about 91% as singletons. Specimen: peripheral blood. The receptors shown here come from an elderly man with acute or convalescent COVID-19.

The V and J genes are TRBV13 and TRBJ1-1, with a possible D match to TRBD1 (6 bases). V was shortened by 0 bases and J by 2 bases, with 7 bases between the two germline ends. The CDR3 is 14 residues long. Germline V lookup: CDR1 PRHDT, CDR2 FYEKMQ (reference sequence). CDR3 bases: TGTGCCAGCAGCTTAGGAGGGGGAAACACTGAAGCTTTCTTT. It translates to CASSLGGGNTEAFF.

The chain has TRBV6-5 and TRBJ1-4; possibly TRBD1 for D (5 bases). CDR1 and CDR2 from the germline V gene are MNHEY and SVGAGI. CDR3 length equals 14 residues. Trimming left V 6 bases short and J 7 bases short, with 15 bases between. The CDR3 spells CASSRGGTGEKLFF. Written as DNA, the CDR3 is TGTGCCAGCAGCCGCGGGGGGACGGGTGAAAAACTGTTTTTT.

The rearrangement joins TRBV30 to TRBJ2-3; 9 bases map to TRBD2. Trimming removed 4 bases from V and 6 bases from J; junction bases left unmatched: 29. Germline V gene lookup returns CDR1 GTSNPN and CDR2 SVGIG (reference sequence). The length of the CDR3 is 21 residues. CDR3 coding DNA: TGTGCCTGGATGTTAGGAGTACTAGCGGGTACCTTGGGGGCTAGGAGCGATACGCAGTATTTT. It encodes CAWMLGVLAGTLGARSDTQYF.

The V and J genes are TRBV11-2 and TRBJ2-2; TRBD1 matches 9 bases. Germline V gene data show CDR1 as SGHAT and CDR2 as FQNNGV. V shed 1 base, J shed 3 bases, and the junction held 0 bases outside the gene matches. There are 15 residues in the CDR3. CDR3 coding DNA: TGTGCCAGCAGCTTAGGACAGGGGGACACCGGGGAGCTGTTTTTT. Encoded protein: CASSLGQGDTGELFF.

The chain links TRBV18 to TRBJ2-1; 10 bases are a match to TRBD2. The CDR3 is 13 amino acids. Germline V gene data show CDR1 as KGHSH and CDR2 as LQKENI. J lost 10 bases, V lost 4 bases, and 4 bases had no gene match. The CDR3: CASSLGTSAEQFF. CDR3 sequence (DNA): TGTGCCAGCTCACTAGGGACTAGCGCCGAGCAGTTCTTC.

The chain employs TRBV5-1 and TRBJ1-1; D remains ambiguous. Germline V gives CDR1 SGHRS, CDR2 YFSETQ. The CDR3 spans 11 residues. V was cut by 0 bases and J by 7 bases, with 4 bases left in between. This CDR3 reads CASSLGGEAFF. The CDR3 coding sequence is TGCGCCAGCAGCTTGGGCGGTGAAGCTTTCTTT.

The rearrangement joins TRBV5-1 to TRBJ1-4, with TRBD1 matching over 7 bases. Per germline, CDR1 SGHRS and CDR2 YFSETQ. V gave up 2 bases and J gave up 3 bases; unmatched junction bases: 1. This CDR3 has 14 residues. The CDR3 loop reads CASSFQGANEKLFF. The DNA for the CDR3 is TGCGCCAGCAGCTTTCAGGGGGCTAATGAAAAACTGTTTTTT.

The chain joins TRBV27 to TRBJ1-3; D call uncertain. Germline V gene sequence: CDR1 MNHEY, CDR2 SMNVEV (reference sequence). This CDR3 contains 15 residues. Trimming left V 5 bases short and J 4 bases short, with 15 bases between. The CDR3, as DNA: TGTGCCAGCAGTCCCTATGCGACGGGGGGAAACACCATATATTTT. Amino acid sequence: CASSPYATGGNTIYF.

This clone showed up just once. The gene calls are TRBV5-1 and TRBJ2-2; 8 nucleotides align to TRBD2. Germline CDR1 is SGHRS and CDR2 is YFSETQ. Trimming cost V 3 bases and J 1 base; bases outside gene matches: 5. The CDR3 runs 16 residues. CDR3 nucleotides: TGCGCCAGCAGCTGGATCAGCGGGGGGAACACCGGGGAGCTGTTTTTT. It translates to CASSWISGGNTGELFF.

CDR3: CASSPGLSSYNEQFF. In DNA, the CDR3 is TGCGCCAGCAGCCCGGGACTCTCCAGCTACAATGAGCAGTTCTTC. The V gene is TRBV5-1, the J gene TRBJ2-1, with D perhaps TRBD2 (6 bases). Germline values: CDR1 SGHRS, CDR2 YFSETQ. This CDR3 is built from 15 residues. With 4 bases removed from V and 3 bases from J, the gap between germline ends came to 14 bases.

The rearrangement uses TRBV28 and TRBJ2-7, with D unclear. The CDR3 totals 12 residues. Between the trimmed V and J ends, which lost 7 bases and 3 bases, there was a span of 10 bases. Germline assignment: CDR1 MDHEN and CDR2 SYDVKM. The chain's CDR3 is CASNRRYYEQYF. CDR3 nucleotide sequence: TGTGCCAGCAATCGGAGATACTACGAGCAGTACTTC. Together with reference TRBV28 and TRBJ2-7, the CDR3 gives the full variable domain: DVKVTQSSRYLVKRTGEKVFLECVQDMDHENMFWYRQDPGLGLRLIYFSYDVKMKEKGDIPEGYSVSREKKERFSLILESASTNQTSMYLCASNRRYYEQYFGPGTRLTVT.

The chain combines TRBV28 with TRBJ2-3; D is unresolved. This CDR3 is built from 14 residues. V was trimmed by 3 bases and J by 1 base, leaving 8 bases between them. Germline CDR1 reads MDHEN; CDR2 reads SYDVKM. The CDR3 region has the DNA TGTGCCAGCAGTTTCCTCCAGGGCACAGATACGCAGTATTTT. Protein: CASSFLQGTDTQYF.

V is TRBV2 and J is TRBJ2-2, with 8 bases lining up with TRBD1. Trimming at V came to 8 bases and at J to 2 bases, leaving 7 bases not matched to a gene. CDR3 length equals 15 residues. CDR1 and CDR2 from the germline V gene are SNHLY and FYNNEI. The CDR3 is CASLTGAVNTGELFF. Here the CDR3 DNA reads TGTGCCAGCTTGACAGGGGCCGTTAACACCGGGGAGCTGTTTTTT.

The chain carries TRBV2 and TRBJ2-1; 11 bases are shared with TRBD2. Germline assignment: CDR1 SNHLY and CDR2 FYNNEI. J gave up 7 bases and V 7 bases, and 6 bases lay outside the gene matches. The CDR3 runs to 14 residues. The DNA of the CDR3 is TGTGCCAGCACTACTAGCGGGGGTACGAATGAGCAGTTCTTC. This gives the protein CASTTSGGTNEQFF.

This clone was detected only a few times. The rearrangement uses TRBV2 and TRBJ1-2; 7 nucleotides match TRBD1. The CDR3 contains 14 residues. CDR1 is SNHLY and CDR2 is FYNNEI in the germline V gene. Unmatched junction bases numbered 8, after V lost 4 bases and J lost 6 bases. CDR3 protein: CASSVHRGTNGYTF. The CDR3 bases are TGTGCCAGCAGTGTACACAGGGGAACAAATGGCTACACCTTC.

The chain joins TRBV24-1 to TRBJ2-3; TRBD2 aligns across 10 bases. J was trimmed by 0 bases and V by 10 bases; bases with no gene match: 15. Germline-derived CDR1 and CDR2 are KGHDR and SFDVKD. There are 18 residues in the CDR3. In nucleotides, the CDR3 is TGTGCCACACACAGTGGTAAAAATAGCGGGAGGAGCACAGATACGCAGTATTTT. Protein sequence: CATHSGKNSGRSTDTQYF.

Worth noting for this clone: Other DNA sequences from this sample encode an identical CDR3 as well. V is TRBV5-1 and J is TRBJ1-3, with D maybe TRBD1 (5 bases). The V and J ends lost 5 bases and 0 bases respectively, with 12 bases between them. Germline V gene data show CDR1 as SGHRS and CDR2 as YFSETQ. There are 15 residues in the CDR3. The CDR3 region has the DNA TGCGCCAGCAGTCCACAGGCATCCTCTGGAAACACCATATATTTT. Translating it yields CASSPQASSGNTIYF.

V and J are TRBV6-5 and TRBJ2-7; 10 bases line up with TRBD1. Germline values: CDR1 MNHEY, CDR2 SVGAGI. Trimming cost V 6 bases and J 4 bases; bases outside gene matches: 6. This CDR3 has 14 amino acids. DNA for the CDR3: TGTGCCAGCAGACTGACAGGGGGCAAATACGAGCAGTACTTC. Translation: CASRLTGGKYEQYF.

V usage is TRBV9 and J usage is TRBJ2-1; 7 nucleotides agree with TRBD2. The CDR3 contains 15 residues. After removal of 2 bases from V and 5 bases from J, the junction contained 7 bases not matched to a gene. The germline V gene encodes CDR1 SGDLS and CDR2 YYNGEE. The CDR3 coding sequence is TGTGCCAGCAGCGTTTCCGGGAGGACTCACAATGAGCAGTTCTTC. Encoded protein: CASSVSGRTHNEQFF.

This clone was observed once. CDR3 in amino acids: CASRSGDSPLHF. The CDR3 DNA is TGTGCCAGCCGCTCGGGGGATTCACCCCTCCACTTT. The chain is built from TRBV6-5 and TRBJ1-6; possibly TRBD1 for D (5 bases). The CDR3 is 12 amino acids. V was shortened by 8 bases and J by 8 bases, with 10 bases between the two germline ends. Germline V gives CDR1 MNHEY, CDR2 SVGAGI.

The gene calls are TRBV3-1 (or the pseudogene TRBV3-2) and TRBJ1-1; the match to TRBD1 covers 7 bases. The CDR3 loop spans 15 amino acids. The junction had 7 bases not matched to a gene; V was cut back by 4 bases and J by 2 bases. Looked up from germline, CDR1 is LGHDT and CDR2 is YNNKEL (reference sequence). This CDR3 reads CASSPSDRVNTEAFF. In nucleotides, the CDR3 is TGTGCCAGCAGCCCAAGTGACAGGGTCAACACTGAAGCTTTCTTT.

V usage is TRBV10-3 and J usage is TRBJ1-5; 7 bases line up with TRBD1. In germline, CDR1 is ENHRY, CDR2 SYGVKD. The CDR3 spans 13 residues. V trimming: 3 bases; J trimming: 10 bases; junction bases outside the gene matches: 6. CDR3 DNA: TGTGCCATCAGTGAAGGGGGCAACCACCCCCAGCATTTT. Amino acid sequence: CAISEGGNHPQHF.

This clone occurred once. CDR3 protein: CASAYGGTPYGYTF. The CDR3 DNA reads TGTGCCAGCGCCTACGGTGGGACACCCTATGGCTACACCTTC. The V gene is TRBV11-2, the J gene TRBJ1-2; possible D gene TRBD1, 6 bases. The germline V gene encodes CDR1 SGHAT and CDR2 FQNNGV. CDR3 length equals 14 residues. With 8 bases removed from V and 4 bases from J, the gap between germline ends came to 17 bases.

The chain has TRBV6-5 and TRBJ2-2; the D gene is possibly TRBD1 (5 bases). Germline CDR1 and CDR2: MNHEY and SVGAGI. V was cut by 2 bases and J by 4 bases, with 11 bases left in between. CDR3 length: 15 residues. CDR3 protein: CASSYGRAGTGELFF. The CDR3 region has the DNA TGTGCCAGCAGTTACGGCAGGGCCGGCACCGGGGAGCTGTTTTTT.

The chain carries TRBV6-5 and TRBJ1-5; D is uncertain. The germline V gene has CDR1 MNHEY and CDR2 SVGAGI. The V gene lost 0 bases and the J gene lost 3 bases, with 9 bases spanning the gap. The CDR3 contains 15 residues. Here the CDR3 reads CASSYSGGLNQPQHF. The CDR3 DNA is TGTGCCAGCAGTTACTCAGGAGGGCTCAATCAGCCCCAGCATTTT.

Only one count was recorded for this clone. V and J are TRBV3-1 (or the pseudogene TRBV3-2) and TRBJ2-3; tentative D call: TRBD1 (5 bases). The germline V gene has CDR1 LGHDT and CDR2 YNNKEL (reference sequence). This CDR3 comprises 17 residues. The germline V and J ends were trimmed by 3 bases and 1 base, with 17 bases remaining between them. The CDR3 coding sequence is TGTGCCAGCAGCCATGCCGGTCGCAGGGCCGGCACAGATACGCAGTATTTT. As protein: CASSHAGRRAGTDTQYF.

CDR3 nucleotides: TGTGCCAGCAGCCCCGTGGCGGAAGGGCGGGGAGAGCAGTACTTC. It encodes CASSPVAEGRGEQYF. The V call is TRBV13, the J call TRBJ2-7; D may be TRBD2 (6 bases). Per the germline V gene, CDR1 is PRHDT and CDR2 is FYEKMQ (reference sequence). The CDR3 length is 15 residues. The V and J ends lost 5 bases and 7 bases respectively, with 21 bases between them.

The chain links TRBV9 to TRBJ1-5; D unresolved. There are 15 residues in the CDR3. Trimming took off 0 bases at V and 4 bases at J, with 11 bases between the two ends. The germline CDR1 and CDR2 sequences are SGDLS and YYNGEE. The CDR3 loop reads CASSVGIAENQPQHF. The CDR3 DNA follows: TGTGCCAGCAGCGTAGGTATTGCCGAGAATCAGCCCCAGCATTTT.